The 5 T cell receptor beta chains in this list originate from one sample, sequenced in a study of post-analysis software for immune sequencing data (dated by TCRdb to about 2015). Library preparation used PCR. The sequencer was an Illumina HiSeq 2500. Unique molecular identifiers were incorporated into TCR beta cDNA libraries to reduce PCR and sequencing biases. In TCRdb, the public reads were trimmed at Q25 with fastp and aligned with MiXCR, with productive beta chains retained. Rows with a matching CDR3 protein are joined into one entry that keeps the most common DNA and genes. A total of hundreds of thousands of distinct CDR3 sequences appear in this sample, 40% to 55% of them only once. The biggest ten clones account for 9% to 13% of the sample. Antigens of these TCRs are unknown. General conclusions and limits of the study: A handful of TRBV segments, including TRBV5-6, TRBV5-1 and TRBV20-1, were significantly more frequent in patients than controls.

Sequencing used blood. The origin of the receptors is a girl between 5 and 17 years old with multiple sclerosis.

This chain uses TRBV6-5 with TRBJ2-1, with 12 bases matching TRBD2. Germline V lookup: CDR1 MNHEY, CDR2 SVGAGI. This CDR3 has 16 residues. Germline trimming cut 4 bases from V and 2 bases from J; bases unmatched to any gene: 3. The CDR3 reads CASSWTSGIPYNEQFF. As DNA, the CDR3 is TGTGCCAGCAGTTGGACTAGCGGGATCCCCTACAATGAGCAGTTCTTC.

The chain carries TRBV2 and TRBJ1-5; D not resolved. The CDR3 sequence is 14 residues long. Germline V gives CDR1 SNHLY, CDR2 FYNNEI. The V end lost 0 bases, the J end lost 6 bases, and 9 bases lay between the germline ends. CDR3 sequence reads: CASSEALPPQPQHF. The CDR3 nucleotides read TGTGCCAGCAGTGAAGCCTTACCTCCTCAGCCCCAGCATTTT.

This clonotype has more than one count but fewer than ten. J is TRBJ2-1 and V is TRBV7-2; D remains ambiguous. Germline V gene data show CDR1 as SGHTA and CDR2 as FQGNSA. The ends were cut back, 5 bases at V and 5 bases at J, with 10 bases in the middle. The length of the CDR3 is 13 residues. In DNA, the CDR3 is TGTGCCAGCAGCCGGTCCGCCGACAATGAGCAGTTCTTC. Its protein product is CASSRSADNEQFF.

This rearrangement joins TRBV7-2 to TRBJ2-1; D gene unclear. The germline V gene encodes CDR1 SGHTA and CDR2 FQGNSA. This CDR3 region has 13 residues. Trimming left V 5 bases short and J 7 bases short, with 12 bases between. The CDR3 reads CASSPPLRNEQFF. The CDR3 nucleotides read TGTGCCAGCAGCCCCCCCCTAAGGAATGAGCAGTTCTTC.

This clonotype has only a few counts. This chain connects TRBV9 to TRBJ2-1; 11 bases line up with TRBD1. The CDR3 contains 16 residues. Germline CDR1 is SGDLS and CDR2 is YYNGEE. V dropped 6 bases and J dropped 2; count of bases not matched to a gene: 7. The CDR3 loop is CASTLGQGAPYNEQFF. In DNA form, the CDR3 reads TGTGCCAGCACCCTCGGACAGGGGGCCCCCTACAATGAGCAGTTCTTC.